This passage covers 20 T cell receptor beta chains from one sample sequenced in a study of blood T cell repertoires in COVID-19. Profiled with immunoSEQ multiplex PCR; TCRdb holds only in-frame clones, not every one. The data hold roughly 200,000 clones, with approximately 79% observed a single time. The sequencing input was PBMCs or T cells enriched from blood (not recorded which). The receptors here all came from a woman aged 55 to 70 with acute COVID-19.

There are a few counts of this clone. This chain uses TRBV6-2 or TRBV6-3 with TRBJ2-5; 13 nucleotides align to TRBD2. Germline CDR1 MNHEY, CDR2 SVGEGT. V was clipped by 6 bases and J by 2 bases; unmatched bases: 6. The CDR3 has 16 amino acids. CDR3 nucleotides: TGTGCCAGCAGCTGGACTAGCGGGGGCCCTCAAGAGACCCAGTACTTC. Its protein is CASSWTSGGPQETQYF.

CDR3: CASTADTSSYEQYF. CDR3 coding DNA: TGTGCCAGCACCGCGGACACGTCTTCCTACGAGCAGTACTTC. V and J are TRBV9 and TRBJ2-7; D is perhaps TRBD1 (5 bases). V was clipped by 6 bases and J by 1 base, with 14 bases between them. Germline assignment: CDR1 SGDLS and CDR2 YYNGEE. This CDR3 has 14 residues.

The CDR3 DNA sequence: TGTGCCATCAAAGGGACAGGGGAAGGATCACCCCTCCACTTT. This codes for CAIKGTGEGSPLHF. The rearrangement links TRBV10-3 to TRBJ1-6; TRBD1 matches at 10 bases. Germline trimming cut 7 bases from V and 10 bases from J; bases unmatched to any gene: 7. Germline CDR1 and CDR2: ENHRY and SYGVKD. CDR3 size: 14 residues.

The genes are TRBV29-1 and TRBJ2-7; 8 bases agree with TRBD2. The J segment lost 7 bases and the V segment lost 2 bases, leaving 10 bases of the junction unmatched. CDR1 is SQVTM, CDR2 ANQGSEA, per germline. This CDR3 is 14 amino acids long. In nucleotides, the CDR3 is TGCAGCGTTGAAAAGCGGGGGACTCAGGGAGAGCAGTACTTC. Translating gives CSVEKRGTQGEQYF.

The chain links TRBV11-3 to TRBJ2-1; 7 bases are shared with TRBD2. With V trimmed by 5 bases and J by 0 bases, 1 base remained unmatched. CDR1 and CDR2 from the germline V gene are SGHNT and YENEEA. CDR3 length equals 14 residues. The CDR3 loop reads CASSPGGSYNEQFF. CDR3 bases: TGTGCCAGCAGCCCGGGAGGCTCCTACAATGAGCAGTTCTTC.

The CDR3 nucleotides read TGTGCCAGCAGCCCCCTTGGACAGCACAACTATGGCTACACCTTC. Its protein is CASSPLGQHNYGYTF. The genes are TRBV6-2 or TRBV6-3 and TRBJ1-2; weak D call: TRBD1 (6 bases). From germline, CDR1 is MNHEY and CDR2 SVGEGT. The V and J ends lost 6 bases and 2 bases respectively, with 16 bases between them. The CDR3 contains 15 residues.

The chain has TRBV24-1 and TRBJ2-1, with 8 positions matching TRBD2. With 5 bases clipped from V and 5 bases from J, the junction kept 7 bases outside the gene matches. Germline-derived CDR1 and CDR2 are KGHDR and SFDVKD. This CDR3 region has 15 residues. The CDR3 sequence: CATSVAGGPDNEQFF. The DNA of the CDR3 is TGTGCCACCAGTGTCGCGGGGGGCCCCGACAATGAGCAGTTCTTC.

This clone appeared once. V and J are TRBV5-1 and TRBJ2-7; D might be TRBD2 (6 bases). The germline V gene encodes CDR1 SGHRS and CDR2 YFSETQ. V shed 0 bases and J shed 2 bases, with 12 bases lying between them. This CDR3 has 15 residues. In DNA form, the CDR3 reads TGCGCCAGCAGCTTGGAGGAGGGGAGGCCCTACGAGCAGTACTTC. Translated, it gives CASSLEEGRPYEQYF. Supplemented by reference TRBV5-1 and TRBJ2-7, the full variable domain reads KAGVTQTPRYLIKTRGQQVTLSCSPISGHRSVSWYQQTPGQGLQFLFEYFSETQRNKGNFPGRFSGRQFSNSRSEMNVSTLELGDSALYLCASSLEEGRPYEQYFGPGTRLTVT.

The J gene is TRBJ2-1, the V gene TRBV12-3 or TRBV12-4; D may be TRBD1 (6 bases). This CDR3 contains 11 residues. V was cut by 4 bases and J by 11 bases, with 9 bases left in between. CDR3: CASSSGTKQFF. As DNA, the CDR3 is TGTGCCAGCAGTTCCGGGACAAAGCAGTTCTTC.

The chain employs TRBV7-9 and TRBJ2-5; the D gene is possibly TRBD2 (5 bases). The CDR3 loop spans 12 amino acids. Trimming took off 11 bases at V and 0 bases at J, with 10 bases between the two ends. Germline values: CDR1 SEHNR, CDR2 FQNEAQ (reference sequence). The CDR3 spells CAGSGNQETQYF. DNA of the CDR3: TGTGCCGGCTCGGGGAACCAAGAGACCCAGTACTTC.

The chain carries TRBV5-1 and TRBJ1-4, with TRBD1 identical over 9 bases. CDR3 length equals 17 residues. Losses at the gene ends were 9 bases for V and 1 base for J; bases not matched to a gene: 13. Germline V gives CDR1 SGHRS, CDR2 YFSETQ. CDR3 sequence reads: CATAFGTGLITNEKLFF. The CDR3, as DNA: TGCGCCACAGCATTTGGGACAGGGCTGATAACTAATGAAAAACTGTTTTTT.

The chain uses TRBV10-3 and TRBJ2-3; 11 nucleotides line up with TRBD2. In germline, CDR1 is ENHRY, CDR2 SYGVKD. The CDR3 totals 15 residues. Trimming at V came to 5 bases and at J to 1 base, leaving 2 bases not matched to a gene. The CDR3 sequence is CAISKLAGGTDTQYF. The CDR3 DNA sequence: TGTGCCATCAGTAAACTAGCGGGAGGCACAGATACGCAGTATTTT.

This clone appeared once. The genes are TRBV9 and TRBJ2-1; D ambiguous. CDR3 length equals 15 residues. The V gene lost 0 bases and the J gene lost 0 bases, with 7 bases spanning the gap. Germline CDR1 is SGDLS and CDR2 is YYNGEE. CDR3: CASSVGRSSYNEQFF. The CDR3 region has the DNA TGTGCCAGCAGCGTAGGGCGGAGCTCCTACAATGAGCAGTTCTTC.

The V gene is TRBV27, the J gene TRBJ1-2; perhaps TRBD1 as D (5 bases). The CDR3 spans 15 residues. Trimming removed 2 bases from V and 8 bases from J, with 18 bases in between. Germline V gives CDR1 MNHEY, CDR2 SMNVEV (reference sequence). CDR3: CASSLKVRAVEGYTF. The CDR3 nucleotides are TGTGCCAGCAGTTTAAAGGTCAGGGCGGTCGAGGGCTACACCTTC.

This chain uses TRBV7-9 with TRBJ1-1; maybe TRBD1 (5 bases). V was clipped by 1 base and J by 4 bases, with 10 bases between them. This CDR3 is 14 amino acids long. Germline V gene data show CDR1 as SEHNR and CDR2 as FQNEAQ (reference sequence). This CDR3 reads CASSLGQTGTEAFF. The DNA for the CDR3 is TGTGCCAGCAGCTTAGGACAGACGGGCACTGAAGCTTTCTTT.

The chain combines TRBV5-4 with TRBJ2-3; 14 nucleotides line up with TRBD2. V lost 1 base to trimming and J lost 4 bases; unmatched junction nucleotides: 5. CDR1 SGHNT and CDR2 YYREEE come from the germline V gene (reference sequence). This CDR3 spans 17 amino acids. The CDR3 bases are TGTGCCAGCAGCTTGCCCTGGACTAGCGGGGGGTCAGATACGCAGTATTTT. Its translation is CASSLPWTSGGSDTQYF. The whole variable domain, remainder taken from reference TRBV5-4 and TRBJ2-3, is ETGVTQSPTHLIKTRGQQVTLRCSSQSGHNTVSWYQQALGQGPQFIFQYYREEENGRGNFPPRFSGLQFPNYSSELNVNALELDDSALYLCASSLPWTSGGSDTQYFGPGTRLTVL.

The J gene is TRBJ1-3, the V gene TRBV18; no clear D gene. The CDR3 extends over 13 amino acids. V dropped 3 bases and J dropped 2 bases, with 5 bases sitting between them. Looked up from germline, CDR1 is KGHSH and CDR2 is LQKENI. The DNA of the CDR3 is TGTGCCAGCTCACCCGGGACTGGAAACACCATATATTTT. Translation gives CASSPGTGNTIYF.

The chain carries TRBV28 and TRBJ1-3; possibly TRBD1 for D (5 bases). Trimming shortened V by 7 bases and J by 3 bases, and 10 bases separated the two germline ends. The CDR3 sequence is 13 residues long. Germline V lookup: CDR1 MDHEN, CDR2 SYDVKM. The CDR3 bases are TGTGCCAGCATAAGGGGCAGTGGAAACACCATATATTTT. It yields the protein CASIRGSGNTIYF. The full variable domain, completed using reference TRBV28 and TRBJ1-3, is DVKVTQSSRYLVKRTGEKVFLECVQDMDHENMFWYRQDPGLGLRLIYFSYDVKMKEKGDIPEGYSVSREKKERFSLILESASTNQTSMYLCASIRGSGNTIYFGEGSWLTVV.

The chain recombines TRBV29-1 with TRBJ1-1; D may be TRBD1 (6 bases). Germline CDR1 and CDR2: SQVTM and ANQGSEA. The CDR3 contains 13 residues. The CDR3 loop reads CTTNQGLNTEAFF. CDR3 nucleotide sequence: TGCACCACTAATCAGGGGCTGAACACTGAAGCTTTCTTT. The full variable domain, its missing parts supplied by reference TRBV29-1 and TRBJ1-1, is SAVISQKPSRDICQRGTSLTIQCQVDSQVTMMFWYRQQPGQSLTLIATANQGSEATYESGFVIDKFPISRPNLTFSTLTVSNMSPEDSSIYLCTTNQGLNTEAFFGQGTRLTVV.

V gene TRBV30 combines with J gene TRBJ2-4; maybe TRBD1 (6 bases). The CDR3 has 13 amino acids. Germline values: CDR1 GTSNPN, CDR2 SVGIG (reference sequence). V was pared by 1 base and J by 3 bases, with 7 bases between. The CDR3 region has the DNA TGTGCCTGGAGTGGAGGGGGCAAAAACATTCAGTACTTC. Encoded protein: CAWSGGGKNIQYF.